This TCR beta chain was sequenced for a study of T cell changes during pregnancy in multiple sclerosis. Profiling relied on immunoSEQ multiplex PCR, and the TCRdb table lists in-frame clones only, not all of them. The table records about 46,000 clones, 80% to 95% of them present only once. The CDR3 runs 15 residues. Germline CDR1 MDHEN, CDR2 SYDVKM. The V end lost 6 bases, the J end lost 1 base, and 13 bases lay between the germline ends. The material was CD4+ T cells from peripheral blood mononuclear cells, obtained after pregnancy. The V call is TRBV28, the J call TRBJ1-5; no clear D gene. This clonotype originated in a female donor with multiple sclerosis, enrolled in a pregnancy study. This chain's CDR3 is CASSALGSSNQPQHF. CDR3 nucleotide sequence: TGTGCCAGCAGCGCCCTCGGGTCGAGCAATCAGCCCCAGCATTTT.